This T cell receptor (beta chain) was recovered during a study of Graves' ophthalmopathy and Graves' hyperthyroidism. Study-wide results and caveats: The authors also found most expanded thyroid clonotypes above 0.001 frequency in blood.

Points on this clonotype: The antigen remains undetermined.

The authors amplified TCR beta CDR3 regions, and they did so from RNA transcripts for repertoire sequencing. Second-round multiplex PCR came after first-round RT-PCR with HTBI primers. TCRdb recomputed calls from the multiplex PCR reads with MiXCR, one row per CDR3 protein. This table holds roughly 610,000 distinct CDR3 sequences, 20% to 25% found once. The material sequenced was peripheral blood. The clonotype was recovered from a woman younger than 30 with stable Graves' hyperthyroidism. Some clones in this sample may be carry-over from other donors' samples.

CDR3 amino acids: CASSERDISEAFF. CDR3 DNA sequence: TGTGCCAGCAGCGAAAGGGACATATCGGAAGCTTTCTTT. The V call is TRBV6-1, the J call TRBJ1-1, with a weak D call TRBD1 (6 bases). V was trimmed by 6 bases and J by 8 bases, leaving 16 bases between them. The CDR3 consists of 13 residues. CDR1 MNHNS and CDR2 SASEGT come from the germline V gene.